This T cell receptor (beta chain) is drawn from a study of type 1 regulatory T cells. On the study more broadly: T-allo10 is an in vitro-generated, Tr1-enriched CD4 T cell product specific for alloantigen. General observations from the study: Type 1 regulatory T cells had a more restricted TCR repertoire than non-type 1 regulatory T cells.

By frequency in the sample, this clonotype is medium-sized. Antigen specificity is unknown. TCRdb re-called the reads through MiXCR, storing one row per CDR3 protein. The data contain more than 60,000 distinct CDR3 sequences, 55% to 65% of them singletons. Trimming removed 4 bases from V and 4 bases from J, with 16 bases in between. CDR1 is SGHTA, CDR2 FQGNSA, per germline. The CDR3 has 15 residues. Sequencing was performed on cultured non-Tr1 T cells, either the whole culture or a sorted T cell fraction (not recorded which). The sequence came from a human donor in good health. The chain recombines TRBV7-2 with TRBJ1-1, with unresolved D. Written as DNA, the CDR3 is TGTGCCAGCAGCTCTGAGGAGGGATCCGTCACTGAAGCTTTCTTT. This gives the protein CASSSEEGSVTEAFF.